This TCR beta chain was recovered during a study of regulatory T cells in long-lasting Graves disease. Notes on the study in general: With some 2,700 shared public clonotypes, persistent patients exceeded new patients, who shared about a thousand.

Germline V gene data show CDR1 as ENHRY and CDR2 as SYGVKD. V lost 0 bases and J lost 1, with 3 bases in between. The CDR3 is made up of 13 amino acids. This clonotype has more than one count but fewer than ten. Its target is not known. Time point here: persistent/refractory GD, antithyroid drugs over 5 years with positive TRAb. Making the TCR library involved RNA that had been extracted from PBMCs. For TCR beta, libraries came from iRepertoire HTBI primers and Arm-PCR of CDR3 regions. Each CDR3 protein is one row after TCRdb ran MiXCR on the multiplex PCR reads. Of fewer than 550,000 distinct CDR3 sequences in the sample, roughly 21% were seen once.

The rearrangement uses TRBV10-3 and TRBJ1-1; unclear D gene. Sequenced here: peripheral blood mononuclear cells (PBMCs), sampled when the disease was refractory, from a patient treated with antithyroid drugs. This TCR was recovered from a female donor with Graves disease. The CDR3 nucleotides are TGTGCCATCAGTGAGTCTCCGAACACTGAAGCTTTCTTT. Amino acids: CAISESPNTEAFF.